Below, 9 T cell receptor beta chains from the same sample are listed, as sequenced in a study of graft-versus-host responses after intestinal transplantation. Produced via immunoSEQ multiplex PCR; TCRdb's table is partial and in-frame only. The profile covers 6,000 to 9,000 clones, with about a third appearing a single time and 5.5% to 7.5% taken by the ten largest. There were 200,000 CFSE-labeled responder cells plated together with 200,000 irradiated, violet-dye-labeled stimulator cells. Sample: alloreactive CD8+ T cells from a mixed lymphocyte reaction culture, taken before transplantation. This sample's subset: CFSE-low proliferating T cells sorted from approximately 6-day pre-transplant mixed lymphocyte reaction (GvH or HvG direction). All receptors derive from a human patient who was an organ donor for intestinal transplantation.

In its sample, this clone was seen a few times. This chain uses TRBV6-9 with TRBJ1-3; D perhaps matches TRBD1 (5 bases). The CDR3 covers 14 residues. V lost 3 bases, J lost 2 bases, and 8 bases lay in between. Looked up from germline, CDR1 is MNHGY and CDR2 is SVAAGI. The CDR3 sequence: CASSYTGAGNTIYF. The CDR3 nucleotides are TGTGCCAGCAGTTACACAGGCGCTGGAAACACCATATATTTT.

This chain joins TRBV10-3 and TRBJ2-3; 10 bases are shared with TRBD1. The germline CDR1 and CDR2 sequences are ENHRY and SYGVKD. The CDR3 totals 20 residues. V was pared by 0 bases and J by 2 bases, with 14 bases of the junction left unmatched. The CDR3 DNA follows: TGTGCCATCAGTGAGTCGGGAATGTGGGACAGGGGAAATTACACAGATACGCAGTATTTT. Translating gives CAISESGMWDRGNYTDTQYF.

V gene TRBV9 combines with J gene TRBJ2-5, with D possibly called TRBD1 or TRBD2 (6 bases each). V was clipped by 7 bases and J by 5 bases, with 18 bases between them. Germline V gives CDR1 SGDLS, CDR2 YYNGEE. The CDR3 extends over 14 amino acids. The CDR3 spells CASGGTSLRETQYF. CDR3 coding DNA: TGTGCCAGCGGCGGGACATCCCTGAGGGAGACCCAGTACTTC.

This clone came up a few times. V is TRBV9 and J is TRBJ1-4; D remains ambiguous. The CDR3 is 13 amino acids. Deletions cut 4 bases from V and 5 bases from J, with 9 bases between. The germline V gene encodes CDR1 SGDLS and CDR2 YYNGEE. This CDR3 reads CASSPYGNEKLFF. CDR3 nucleotides: TGTGCCAGCAGCCCTTACGGAAATGAAAAACTGTTTTTT.

This chain links TRBV7-8 with TRBJ1-1; TRBD1 might be the D (6 bases). Trimming pared 3 bases from V and 4 bases from J, leaving 12 bases between. Germline values: CDR1 SGHVS, CDR2 FQNEAQ. This CDR3 spans 14 amino acids. CDR3 DNA sequence: TGTGCCAGCAGCTTGAGGGGGGCGACCACTGAAGCTTTCTTT. Its protein product is CASSLRGATTEAFF.

This clone rates as medium-sized. The DNA of the CDR3 is TGTGCCAGTAGTCCCCTAGGACAATACAATGAGCAGTTCTTC. Residues: CASSPLGQYNEQFF. This chain uses TRBV19 with TRBJ2-1; D is perhaps TRBD1 (5 bases). The CDR3 contains 14 residues. V gave up 5 bases and J gave up 4 bases, with 12 bases separating them. Germline lookup yields CDR1 LNHDA and CDR2 SQIVND (reference sequence).

CDR3: CASLYGTEAFF. For the CDR3, the DNA is TGTGCCAGCCTCTACGGCACTGAAGCTTTCTTT. This chain joins TRBV6-5 and TRBJ1-1; the D is unclear. The CDR3 sequence is 11 residues long. CDR1 is MNHEY, CDR2 SVGAGI, per germline. The V end was cut by 8 bases, the J end by 4 bases, with 8 bases between.

V gene TRBV6-6 combines with J gene TRBJ2-2; D uncertain. CDR1 and CDR2 (germline): MNHNY, SVGAGI (reference sequence). CDR3 size: 16 residues. Trimming removed 0 bases from V and 0 bases from J, with 8 bases in between. CDR3 residues: CASSYSDEPNTGELFF. For the CDR3, the DNA is TGTGCCAGCAGTTACTCGGACGAACCGAACACCGGGGAGCTGTTTTTT.

There are a few counts of this clone. V usage is TRBV7-2 and J usage is TRBJ2-7, with TRBD1 identical over 9 bases. Per the germline V gene, CDR1 is SGHTA and CDR2 is FQGNSA. The CDR3 covers 12 residues. The V and J ends lost 5 bases and 6 bases, in that order; junction bases with no gene match: 2. CDR3 amino acids: CASSDRGSEQYF. DNA for the CDR3: TGTGCCAGCAGCGACAGGGGGAGCGAGCAGTACTTC. The full variable domain, its missing parts supplied by reference TRBV7-2 and TRBJ2-7, is GAGVSQSPSNKVTEKGKDVELRCDPISGHTALYWYRQSLGQGLEFLIYFQGNSAPDKSGLPSDRFSAERTGGSVSTLTIQRTQQEDSAVYLCASSDRGSEQYFGPGTRLTVT.